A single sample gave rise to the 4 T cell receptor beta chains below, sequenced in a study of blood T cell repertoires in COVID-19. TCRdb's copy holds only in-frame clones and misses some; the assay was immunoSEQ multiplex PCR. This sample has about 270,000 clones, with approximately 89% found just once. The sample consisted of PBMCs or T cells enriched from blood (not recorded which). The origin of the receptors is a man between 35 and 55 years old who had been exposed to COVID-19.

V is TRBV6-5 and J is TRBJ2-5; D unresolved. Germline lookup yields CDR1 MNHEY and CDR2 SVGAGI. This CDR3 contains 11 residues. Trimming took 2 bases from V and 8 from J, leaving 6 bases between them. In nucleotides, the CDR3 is TGTGCCAGCAGTTACGCGTCCACCCAGTACTTC. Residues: CASSYASTQYF.

The CDR3 protein is CASGGQMNTEAFF. For the CDR3, the DNA is TGTGCCAGCGGGGGCCAGATGAACACTGAAGCTTTCTTT. This rearrangement joins TRBV2 to TRBJ1-1; possible D gene TRBD1, 6 bases. Germline CDR1 and CDR2: SNHLY and FYNNEI. This CDR3 region has 13 residues. Trimming left V 8 bases short and J 0 bases short, with 10 bases between.

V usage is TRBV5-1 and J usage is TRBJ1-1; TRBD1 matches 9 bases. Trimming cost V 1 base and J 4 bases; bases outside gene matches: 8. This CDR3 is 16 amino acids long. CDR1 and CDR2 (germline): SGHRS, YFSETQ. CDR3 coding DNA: TGCGCCAGCAGCTTGTGGACAGGGGCAGTGGGCACTGAAGCTTTCTTT. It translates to CASSLWTGAVGTEAFF.

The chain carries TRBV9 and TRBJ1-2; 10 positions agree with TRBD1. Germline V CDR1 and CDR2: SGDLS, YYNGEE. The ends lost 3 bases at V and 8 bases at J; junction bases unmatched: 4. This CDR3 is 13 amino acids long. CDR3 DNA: TGTGCCAGCAGCGGGACAGGGGGGAGAGGCTACACCTTC. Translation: CASSGTGGRGYTF. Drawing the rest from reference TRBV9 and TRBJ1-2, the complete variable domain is DSGVTQTPKHLITATGQRVTLRCSPRSGDLSVYWYQQSLDQGLQFLIQYYNGEERAKGNILERFSAQQFPDLHSELNLSSLELGDSALYFCASSGTGGRGYTFGSGTRLTVV.